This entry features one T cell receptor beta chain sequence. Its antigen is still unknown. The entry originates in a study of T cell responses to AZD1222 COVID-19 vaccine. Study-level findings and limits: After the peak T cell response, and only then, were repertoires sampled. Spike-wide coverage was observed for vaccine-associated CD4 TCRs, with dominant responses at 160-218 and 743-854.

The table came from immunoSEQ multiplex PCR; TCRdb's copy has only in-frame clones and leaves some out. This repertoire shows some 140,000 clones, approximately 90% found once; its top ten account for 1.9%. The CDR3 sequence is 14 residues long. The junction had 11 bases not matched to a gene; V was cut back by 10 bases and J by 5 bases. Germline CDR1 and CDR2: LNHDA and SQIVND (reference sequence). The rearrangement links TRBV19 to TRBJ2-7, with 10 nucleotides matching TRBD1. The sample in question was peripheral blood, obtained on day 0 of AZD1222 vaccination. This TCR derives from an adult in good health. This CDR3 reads CATVPGQGFNEQYF. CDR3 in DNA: TGTGCCACCGTCCCGGGACAGGGGTTCAACGAGCAGTACTTC.